This TCR beta chain emerged from a study of blood T cells in healthy people across ages. A second PCR of about 7 to 12 cycles used a sample-barcoded 5' primer and a J-beta primer mix. TCRdb passed the 5' RACE reads through MiXCR, listing each CDR3 protein once. The sample lists some 880,000 distinct CDR3 sequences, under 40% occurring once. This CDR3 has 13 residues. With 5 bases clipped from V and 2 bases from J, the junction kept 2 bases outside the gene matches. Germline CDR1 SGHTA, CDR2 FQGNSA. In the case of this clonotype: A read error is possible here, since a much larger clone lies one base away.

This chain joins TRBV7-2 and TRBJ1-2; TRBD1 aligns across 7 bases. The origin of this receptor is a young man in good health. The sample was blood. The CDR3 DNA follows: TGTGCCAGCAGCAAGGACAGGAACTATGGCTACACCTTC. Protein product: CASSKDRNYGYTF.